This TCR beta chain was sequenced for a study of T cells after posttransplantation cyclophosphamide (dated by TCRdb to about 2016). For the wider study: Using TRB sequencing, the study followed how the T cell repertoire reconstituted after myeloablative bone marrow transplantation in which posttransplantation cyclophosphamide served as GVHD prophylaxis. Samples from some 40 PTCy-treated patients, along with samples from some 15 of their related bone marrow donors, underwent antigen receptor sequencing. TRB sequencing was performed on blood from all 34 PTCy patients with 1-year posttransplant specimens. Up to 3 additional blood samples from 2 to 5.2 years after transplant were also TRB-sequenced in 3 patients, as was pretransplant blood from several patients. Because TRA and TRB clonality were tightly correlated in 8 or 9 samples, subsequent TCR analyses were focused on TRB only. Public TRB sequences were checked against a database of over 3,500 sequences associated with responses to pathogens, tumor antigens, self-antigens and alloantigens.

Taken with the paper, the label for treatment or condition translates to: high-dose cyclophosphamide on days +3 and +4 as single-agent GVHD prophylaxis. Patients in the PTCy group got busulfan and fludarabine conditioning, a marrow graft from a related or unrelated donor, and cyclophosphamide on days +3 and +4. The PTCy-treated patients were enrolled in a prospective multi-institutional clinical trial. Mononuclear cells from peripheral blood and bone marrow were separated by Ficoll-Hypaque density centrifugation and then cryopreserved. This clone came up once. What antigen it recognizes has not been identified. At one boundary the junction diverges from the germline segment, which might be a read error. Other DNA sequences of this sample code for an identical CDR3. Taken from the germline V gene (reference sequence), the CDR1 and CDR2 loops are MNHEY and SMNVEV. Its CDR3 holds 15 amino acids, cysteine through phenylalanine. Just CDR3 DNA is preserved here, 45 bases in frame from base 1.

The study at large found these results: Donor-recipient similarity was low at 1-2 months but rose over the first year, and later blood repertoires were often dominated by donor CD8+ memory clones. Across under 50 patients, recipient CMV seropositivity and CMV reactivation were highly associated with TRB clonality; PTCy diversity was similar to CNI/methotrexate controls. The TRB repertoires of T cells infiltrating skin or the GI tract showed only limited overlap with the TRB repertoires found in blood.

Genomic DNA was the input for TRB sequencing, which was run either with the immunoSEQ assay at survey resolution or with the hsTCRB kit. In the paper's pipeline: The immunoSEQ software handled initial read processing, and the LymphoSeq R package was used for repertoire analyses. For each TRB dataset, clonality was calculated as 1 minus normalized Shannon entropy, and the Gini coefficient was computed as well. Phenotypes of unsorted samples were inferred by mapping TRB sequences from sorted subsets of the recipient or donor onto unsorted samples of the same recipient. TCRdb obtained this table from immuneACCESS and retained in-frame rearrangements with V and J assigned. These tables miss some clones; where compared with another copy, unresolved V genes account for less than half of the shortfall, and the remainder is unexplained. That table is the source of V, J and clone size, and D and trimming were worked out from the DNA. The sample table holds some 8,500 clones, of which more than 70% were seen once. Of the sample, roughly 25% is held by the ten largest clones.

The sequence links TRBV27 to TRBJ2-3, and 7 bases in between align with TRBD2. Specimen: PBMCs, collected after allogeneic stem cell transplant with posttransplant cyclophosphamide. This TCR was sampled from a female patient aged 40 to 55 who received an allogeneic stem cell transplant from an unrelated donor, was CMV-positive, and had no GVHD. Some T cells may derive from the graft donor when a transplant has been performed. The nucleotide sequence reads TGTGCTAGCAACCCCGGGGGGTTCCTTACAGATACGCAGTATTTT. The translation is CASNPGGFLTDTQYF.